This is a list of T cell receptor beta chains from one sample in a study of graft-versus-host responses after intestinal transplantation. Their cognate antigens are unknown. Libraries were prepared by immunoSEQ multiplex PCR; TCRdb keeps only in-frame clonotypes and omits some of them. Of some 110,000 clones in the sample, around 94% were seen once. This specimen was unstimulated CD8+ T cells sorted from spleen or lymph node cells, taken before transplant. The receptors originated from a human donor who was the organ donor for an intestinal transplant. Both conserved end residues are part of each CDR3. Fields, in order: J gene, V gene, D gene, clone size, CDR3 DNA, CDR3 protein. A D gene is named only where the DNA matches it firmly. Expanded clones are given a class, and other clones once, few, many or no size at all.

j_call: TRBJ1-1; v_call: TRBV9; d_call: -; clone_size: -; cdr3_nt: TGTGCCAGCAGCCCTTCCAGGGCTCCTCAGGGAGCTTTCTTT; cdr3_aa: CASSPSRAPQGAFF
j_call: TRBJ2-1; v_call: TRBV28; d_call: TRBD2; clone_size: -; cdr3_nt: TGTGCCAGCAGTCCATATCACCTAGCGGGAGGGGTCAATGAGCAGTTCTTC; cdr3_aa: CASSPYHLAGGVNEQFF
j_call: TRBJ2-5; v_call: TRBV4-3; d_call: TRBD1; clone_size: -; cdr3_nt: TGCGCCAGCAGCCAAGATGGGACAGGGGGAATTTTCGAGACCCAGTACTTC; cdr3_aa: CASSQDGTGGIFETQYF
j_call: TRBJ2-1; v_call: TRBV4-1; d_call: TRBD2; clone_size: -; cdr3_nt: TGCGCCAGCAGCCAACCTTGGACTAGCGCGAACAATGAGCAGTTCTTC; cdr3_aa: CASSQPWTSANNEQFF
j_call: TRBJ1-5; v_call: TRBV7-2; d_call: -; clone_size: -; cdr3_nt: TGTGCCAGCAGCTTAGTGGGGGAAAGGCAGCCCCAGCATTTT; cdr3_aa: CASSLVGERQPQHF
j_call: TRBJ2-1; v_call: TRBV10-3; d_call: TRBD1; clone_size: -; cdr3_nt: TGTGCCATCAGCCCCACGACAGGGAATGAGCAGTTCTTC; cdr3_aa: CAISPTTGNEQFF
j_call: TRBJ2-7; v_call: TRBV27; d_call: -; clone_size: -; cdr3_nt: TGTGCCAGCAGTTTAACGAACAGGGGGGGGAACGAGCAGTACTTC; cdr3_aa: CASSLTNRGGNEQYF
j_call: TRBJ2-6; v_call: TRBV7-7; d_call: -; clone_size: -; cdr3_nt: TGTGCCAGCAGCGCATGCCAGCCACAAAGTCGGGCCAACGTCCTGACTTTC; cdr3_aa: CASSACQPQSRANVLTF
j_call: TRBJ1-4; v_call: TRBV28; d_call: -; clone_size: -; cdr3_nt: TGTGCCAGCAGTTTATGGGGGACCTGGAATGAAAAACTGTTTTTT; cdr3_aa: CASSLWGTWNEKLFF
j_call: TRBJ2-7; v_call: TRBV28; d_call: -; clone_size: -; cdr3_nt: TGTGCCAGCAGTTTGGGCAGGAGCTCCTACGAGCAGTACTTC; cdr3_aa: CASSLGRSSYEQYF
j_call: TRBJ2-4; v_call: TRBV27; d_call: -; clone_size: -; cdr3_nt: TGTGCCAGCAGTTTGGGGGGGCGGGACATTCAGTACTTC; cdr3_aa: CASSLGGRDIQYF
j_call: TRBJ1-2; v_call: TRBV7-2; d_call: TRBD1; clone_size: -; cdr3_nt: TGTGCCAGCAGCTTAGGGGACAGCCTCCTAAAGTGGTATGGCTACACCTTC; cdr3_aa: CASSLGDSLLKWYGYTF
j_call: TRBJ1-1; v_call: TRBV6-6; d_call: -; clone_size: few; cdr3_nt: TGTGCCAGCAGCCTAACGGCGGGGGCGGGAAACACTGAAGCTTTCTTT; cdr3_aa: CASSLTAGAGNTEAFF
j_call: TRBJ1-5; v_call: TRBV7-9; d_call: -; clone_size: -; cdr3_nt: TGTGCCAGCAGCTTGGAGGGGAGGCCCCAGCATTTT; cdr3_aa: CASSLEGRPQHF
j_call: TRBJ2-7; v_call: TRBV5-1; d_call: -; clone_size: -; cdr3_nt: TGCGCCAGCAGCTTGAAGGGGGCCTACGAGCAGTACTTC; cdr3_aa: CASSLKGAYEQYF
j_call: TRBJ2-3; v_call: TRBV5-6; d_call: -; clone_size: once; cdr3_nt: TGTGCCAGCAGTTCAATCCCGGATACGCAGTATTTT; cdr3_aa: CASSSIPDTQYF
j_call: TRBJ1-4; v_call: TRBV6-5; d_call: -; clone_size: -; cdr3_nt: TGTGCCAGCAGTTACTCCCAGGGTCCTAATGAAAAACTGTTTTTT; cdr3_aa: CASSYSQGPNEKLFF
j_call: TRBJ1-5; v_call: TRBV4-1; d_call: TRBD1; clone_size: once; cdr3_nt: TGCGCCAGCAGCCAAGGATATGGGACAGGTCTTGAGCCCCAGCATTTT; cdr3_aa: CASSQGYGTGLEPQHF
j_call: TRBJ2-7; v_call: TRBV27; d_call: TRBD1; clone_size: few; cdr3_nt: TGTGCCAGCCATCCGACAGGGAGCTTTTGGGAGCAGTACTTC; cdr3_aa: CASHPTGSFWEQYF
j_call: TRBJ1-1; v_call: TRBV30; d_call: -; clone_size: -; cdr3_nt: TGTGCCTGGAGTGTTGTAGTGAACACTGAAGCTTTCTTT; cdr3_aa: CAWSVVVNTEAFF
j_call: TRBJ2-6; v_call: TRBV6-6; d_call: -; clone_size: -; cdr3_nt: TGTGCCAGCAGTCAACCTTTTGGCTCTGGGGCCAACGTCCTGACTTTC; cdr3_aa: CASSQPFGSGANVLTF
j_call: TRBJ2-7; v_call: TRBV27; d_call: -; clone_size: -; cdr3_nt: TGTGCCAGCAGTAGGGACGGCGCCTACGAGCAGTACTTC; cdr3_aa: CASSRDGAYEQYF
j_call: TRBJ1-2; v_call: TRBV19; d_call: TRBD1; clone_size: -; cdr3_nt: TGTGCCAGTAGTATCGATCTCTATACTCCCGGGACAGGGGGTGACTACACCTTC; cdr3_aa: CASSIDLYTPGTGGDYTF
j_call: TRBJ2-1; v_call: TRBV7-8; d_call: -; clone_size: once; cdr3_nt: TGTGCCAGCAGCTTATTTAGTTTGGATGAGCAGTTCTTC; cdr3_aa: CASSLFSLDEQFF
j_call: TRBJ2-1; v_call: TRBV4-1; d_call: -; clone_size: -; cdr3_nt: TGCGCCAGCAGCCAAGATCGATCTCTCTCCTACAATGAGCAGTTCTTC; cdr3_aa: CASSQDRSLSYNEQFF
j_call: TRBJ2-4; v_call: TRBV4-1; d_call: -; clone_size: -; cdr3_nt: TGCGCCAGCAGCCAAGATGGGATAGCCAAAAACATTCAGTACTTC; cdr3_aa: CASSQDGIAKNIQYF
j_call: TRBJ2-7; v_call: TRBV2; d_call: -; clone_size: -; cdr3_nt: TGTGCCAGCAGTGACTCGGGGCAGAGGGACGAGCAGTACTTC; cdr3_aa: CASSDSGQRDEQYF
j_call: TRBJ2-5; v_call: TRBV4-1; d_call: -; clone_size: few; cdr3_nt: TGCGCCAGCAGCCAAGATGACGGGGACGGGGTCCAAGAGACCCAGTACTTC; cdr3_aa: CASSQDDGDGVQETQYF
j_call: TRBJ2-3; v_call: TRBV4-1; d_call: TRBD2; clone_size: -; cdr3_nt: TGCGCCAGCAGCCAATATAGCGGGGCTAGCACAGATACGCAGTATTTT; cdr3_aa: CASSQYSGASTDTQYF
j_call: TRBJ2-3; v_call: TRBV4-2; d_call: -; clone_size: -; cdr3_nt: TGTGCCAGCAGCCAATCCGCTGATACGCAGTATTTT; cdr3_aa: CASSQSADTQYF
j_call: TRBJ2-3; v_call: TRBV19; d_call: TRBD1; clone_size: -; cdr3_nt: TGTGCCAGTAGTACTCCGGGACAGTCTCCCACAGATACGCAGTATTTT; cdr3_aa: CASSTPGQSPTDTQYF
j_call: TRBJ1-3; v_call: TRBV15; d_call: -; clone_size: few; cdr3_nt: TGTGCCACCAGCAGAGATCAGGGCTCTGGAAACACCATATATTTT; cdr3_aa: CATSRDQGSGNTIYF
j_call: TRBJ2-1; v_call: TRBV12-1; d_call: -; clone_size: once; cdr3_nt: TGTGCCATCCCGGGACTAGTATCCTACAATGAGCAGTTCTTC; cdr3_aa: CAIPGLVSYNEQFF
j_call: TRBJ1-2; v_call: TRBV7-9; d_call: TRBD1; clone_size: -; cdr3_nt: TGTGCCAGCAGCTTCGGGACAGGAGGCGGCTACACCTTC; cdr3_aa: CASSFGTGGGYTF
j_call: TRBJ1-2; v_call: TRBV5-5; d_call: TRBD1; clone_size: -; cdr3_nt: TGTGCCAGCAGCCTTGGACAGGGGGTTTTCTATGGCTACACCTTC; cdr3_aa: CASSLGQGVFYGYTF
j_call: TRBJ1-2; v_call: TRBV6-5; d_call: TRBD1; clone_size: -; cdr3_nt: TGTGCCAGCAGTTACTCCGGGGACAGCCTTAACTATGGCTACACCTTC; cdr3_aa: CASSYSGDSLNYGYTF
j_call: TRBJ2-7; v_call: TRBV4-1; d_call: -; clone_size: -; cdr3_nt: TGCGCCAGCAGCCAAGATCGTCCGGGCGACAAGTACTTC; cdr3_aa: CASSQDRPGDKYF
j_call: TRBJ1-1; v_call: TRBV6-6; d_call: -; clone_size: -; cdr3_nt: TGTGCCAGCAGGGTCAATTGGGACACTGAAGCTTTCTTT; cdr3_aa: CASRVNWDTEAFF